Below, 22 T cell receptor beta chains from the same sample are listed, as sequenced in a study of T cells expressing NK-cell markers. TCRdb re-called the 5' RACE reads and catalogs CDR3 proteins one per entry, DNA excluded. Recorded for this sample: some 390,000 distinct CDR3 sequences. Input material: blood T cells: a sorted CD56 or NKG2C T cell subset, CD4+ or CD8+ T cells, or bulk PBMC T cells (not recorded which). The receptors come from a woman in her fifties or sixties in good health.

This sequence joins TRBV6-6 and TRBJ2-1; the D call from TCRdb, TRBD2, cannot be confirmed without DNA. The CDR3 covers 15 residues. Per germline, CDR1 MNHNY and CDR2 SVGAGI (reference sequence). The CDR3 sequence is CASSSGTSVRNEQFF.

The CDR3 sequence: CASSQDPADRYNEQFF. The chain links TRBV3-1 to TRBJ2-1. The CDR3 totals 16 residues. Germline V gene data show CDR1 as LGHDT and CDR2 as YNNKEL (reference sequence).

The chain links TRBV27 to TRBJ2-2; lacking DNA, the TRBD1 call made by TCRdb goes unchecked. Germline CDR1 MNHEY, CDR2 SMNVEV (reference sequence). This CDR3 region has 13 residues. CDR3 loop: CASSAQGSGELFF.

This rearrangement joins TRBV29-1 to TRBJ2-3. CDR1 SQVTM and CDR2 ANQGSEA come from the germline V gene. CDR3 size: 12 residues. CDR3: CSVVQNTDTQYF.

This chain connects TRBV12-5 to TRBJ2-2; as DNA is missing, the TRBD2 call by TCRdb cannot be tested. CDR3 length: 20 residues. Germline CDR1 reads LGHNT; CDR2 reads FRNRAP. The CDR3 loop reads CASGFHPNWLAGDNTGELFF.

The chain employs TRBV4-1 and TRBJ2-1; no DNA is available, so the TRBD1 call from TCRdb remains unchecked. This CDR3 comprises 16 residues. The germline V gene has CDR1 MGHRA and CDR2 YSYEKL. CDR3 loop: CASSQDLTTGLSEQFF.

The chain has TRBV29-1 and TRBJ1-1. CDR3 length: 15 amino acids. Germline V gene sequence: CDR1 SQVTM, CDR2 ANQGSEA. The CDR3: CSVTSSGFMNTEAFF.

The genes are TRBV11-3 and TRBJ2-4; TCRdb names TRBD1, which stays unverified in the absence of DNA. Germline assignment: CDR1 SGHNT and CDR2 YENEEA. The CDR3 has 12 amino acids. The CDR3 loop reads CASSGRGNIQYF.

The CDR3 loop reads CASSQDGDSGEVNEQFF. The chain recombines TRBV4-1 with TRBJ2-1; as DNA is missing, the TRBD1 call by TCRdb cannot be tested. The CDR3 contains 17 residues. Germline CDR1 is MGHRA and CDR2 is YSYEKL.

The chain carries TRBV20-1 and TRBJ1-2; TCRdb outputs TRBD1, but without DNA this stays unchecked. The CDR3 is 11 residues long. CDR1 and CDR2 (germline): DFQATT, SNEGSKA (reference sequence). This CDR3 is CSARAQGGYTF.

The rearrangement uses TRBV24-1 and TRBJ2-1; the D call of TRBD1 rests on TCRdb alone, since no DNA is present to check it. Germline V CDR1 and CDR2: KGHDR, SFDVKD. The CDR3 is 17 amino acids. This CDR3 is CATSDLPTGSLRNEQFF.

The V gene is TRBV7-7, the J gene TRBJ2-2; absent DNA, TCRdb's TRBD2 call cannot be checked. CDR1 and CDR2 from the germline V gene are SSHAT and FNYEAQ (reference sequence). The CDR3 has 15 residues. The CDR3 reads CASSLGRRGTGELFF.

The V call is TRBV6-5, the J call TRBJ1-3. The germline gives CDR1 MNHEY, CDR2 SVGAGI. This CDR3 comprises 13 residues. This CDR3 reads CASRRGSGNTIYF.

The V call is TRBV20-1, the J call TRBJ2-1; lacking DNA, the TRBD1 call made by TCRdb goes unchecked. Germline values: CDR1 DFQATT, CDR2 SNEGSKA (reference sequence). CDR3 length: 17 residues. This CDR3 reads CSARDLFTGVSYNEQFF.

The rearrangement joins TRBV24-1 to TRBJ1-2; TCRdb calls TRBD1, which cannot be checked without DNA. In germline, CDR1 is KGHDR, CDR2 SFDVKD. The length of the CDR3 is 12 residues. The CDR3 spells CATSDPLYGYTF.

The chain carries TRBV12-3 or TRBV12-4 and TRBJ2-2; TCRdb selects TRBD1, and the lack of DNA leaves this call unchecked. The CDR3 is made up of 13 amino acids. CDR3 protein: CASSYGQSGELFF.

The CDR3 sequence is CASSLVVDPYNEQFF. This rearrangement joins TRBV5-1 to TRBJ2-1. The CDR3 has 15 amino acids. The germline CDR1 and CDR2 sequences are SGHRS and YFSETQ. Full variable domain (outside the CDR3, taken from reference TRBV5-1 and TRBJ2-1): KAGVTQTPRYLIKTRGQQVTLSCSPISGHRSVSWYQQTPGQGLQFLFEYFSETQRNKGNFPGRFSGRQFSNSRSEMNVSTLELGDSALYLCASSLVVDPYNEQFFGPGTRLTVL.

V usage is TRBV11-3 and J usage is TRBJ2-1; absent DNA, TCRdb's TRBD2 call cannot be checked. This CDR3 is 19 amino acids long. Germline CDR1 SGHNT, CDR2 YENEEA. CDR3 in amino acids: CASSPTPGTSGGLYNEQFF.

The CDR3 protein is CASSLVGGISGNTIYF. The chain couples TRBV12-3 or TRBV12-4 to TRBJ1-3; TCRdb reports TRBD1, a call that lacks DNA to check it against. The length of the CDR3 is 16 residues.

The V call is TRBV9, the J call TRBJ2-1; TCRdb reports TRBD2, a call that lacks DNA to check it against. The length of the CDR3 is 16 residues. Germline loops: CDR1 SGDLS, CDR2 YYNGEE. The CDR3: CASSGGLAGNYNEQFF.

J is TRBJ1-1 and V is TRBV15; there is no DNA to check the TCRdb D call of TRBD1. CDR1 and CDR2 from the germline V gene are LNHNV and YYDKDF (reference sequence). The CDR3 has 16 amino acids. The CDR3 is CATSRARRPGNTEAFF.

CDR3 in amino acids: CSARDPPAGGFYNEQFF. This chain links TRBV20-1 with TRBJ2-1; the D gene TCRdb calls, TRBD2, cannot be checked with no DNA. Germline V gene lookup returns CDR1 DFQATT and CDR2 SNEGSKA (reference sequence). The CDR3 spans 17 residues.